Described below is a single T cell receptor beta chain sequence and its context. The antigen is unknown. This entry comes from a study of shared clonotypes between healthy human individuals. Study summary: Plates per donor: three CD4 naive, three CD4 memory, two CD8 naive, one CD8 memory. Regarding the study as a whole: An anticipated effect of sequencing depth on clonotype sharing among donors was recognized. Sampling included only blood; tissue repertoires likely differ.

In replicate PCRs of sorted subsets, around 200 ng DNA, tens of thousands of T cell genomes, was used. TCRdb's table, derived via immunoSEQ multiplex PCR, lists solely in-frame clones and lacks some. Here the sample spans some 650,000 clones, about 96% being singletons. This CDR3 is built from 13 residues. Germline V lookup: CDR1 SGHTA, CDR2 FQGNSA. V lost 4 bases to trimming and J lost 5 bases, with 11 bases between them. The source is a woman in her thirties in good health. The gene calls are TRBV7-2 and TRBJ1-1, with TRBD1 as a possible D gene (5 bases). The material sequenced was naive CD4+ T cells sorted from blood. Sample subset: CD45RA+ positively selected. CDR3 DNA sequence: TGTGCCAGCAGCTCCGGGGGTAGGACTGAAGCTTTCTTT. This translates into CASSSGGRTEAFF.